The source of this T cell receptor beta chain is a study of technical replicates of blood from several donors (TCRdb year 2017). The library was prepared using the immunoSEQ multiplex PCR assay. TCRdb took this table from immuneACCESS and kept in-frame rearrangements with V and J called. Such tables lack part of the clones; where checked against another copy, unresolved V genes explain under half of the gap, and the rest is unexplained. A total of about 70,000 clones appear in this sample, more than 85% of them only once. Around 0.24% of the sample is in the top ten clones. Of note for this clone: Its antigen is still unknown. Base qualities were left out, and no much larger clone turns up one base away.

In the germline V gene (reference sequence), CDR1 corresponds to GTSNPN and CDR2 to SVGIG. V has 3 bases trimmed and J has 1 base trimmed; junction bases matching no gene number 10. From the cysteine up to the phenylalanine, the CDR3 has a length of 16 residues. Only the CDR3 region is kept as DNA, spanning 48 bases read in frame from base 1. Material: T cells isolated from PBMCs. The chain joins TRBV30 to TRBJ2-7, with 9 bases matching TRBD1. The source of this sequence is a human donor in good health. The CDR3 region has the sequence CAWRIFGTGKSYEQYF. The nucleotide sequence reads TGTGCCTGGAGAATCTTCGGGACAGGGAAATCCTACGAGCAGTACTTC.